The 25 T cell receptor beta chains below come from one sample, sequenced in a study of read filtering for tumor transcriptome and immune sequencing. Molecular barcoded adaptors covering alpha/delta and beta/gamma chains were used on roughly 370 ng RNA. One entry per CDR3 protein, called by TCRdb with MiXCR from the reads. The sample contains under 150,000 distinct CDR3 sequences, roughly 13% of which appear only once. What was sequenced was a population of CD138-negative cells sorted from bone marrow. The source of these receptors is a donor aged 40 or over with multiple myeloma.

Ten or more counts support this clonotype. The CDR3 is CAIGRLNTEAFF. The CDR3 DNA sequence: TGTGCCATCGGACGGCTGAACACTGAAGCTTTCTTT. The rearrangement links TRBV10-3 to TRBJ1-1; D is undetermined. From germline, CDR1 is ENHRY and CDR2 SYGVKD. The CDR3 totals 12 residues. V was shortened by 8 bases and J by 0 bases, with 7 bases between the two germline ends.

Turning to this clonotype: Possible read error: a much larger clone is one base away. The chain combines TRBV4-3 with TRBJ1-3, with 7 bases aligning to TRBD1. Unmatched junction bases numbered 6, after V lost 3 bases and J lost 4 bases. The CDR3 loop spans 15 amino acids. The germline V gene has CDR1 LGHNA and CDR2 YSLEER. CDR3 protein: CASSHLGGFGNTIYF. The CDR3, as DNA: TGCGCCAGCAGCCACCTAGGGGGCTTCGGAAACACCATATATTTT.

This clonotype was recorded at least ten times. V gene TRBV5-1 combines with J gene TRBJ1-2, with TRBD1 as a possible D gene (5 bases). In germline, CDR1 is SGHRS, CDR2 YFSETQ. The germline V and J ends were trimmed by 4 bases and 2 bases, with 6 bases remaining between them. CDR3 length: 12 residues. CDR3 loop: CASSQGNYGYTF. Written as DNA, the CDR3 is TGCGCCAGCAGCCAGGGAAACTATGGCTACACCTTC.

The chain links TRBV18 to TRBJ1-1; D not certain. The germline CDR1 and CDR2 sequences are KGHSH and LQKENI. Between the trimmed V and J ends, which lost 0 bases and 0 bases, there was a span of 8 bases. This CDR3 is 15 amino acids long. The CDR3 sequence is CASSPPNNMNTEAFF. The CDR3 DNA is TGTGCCAGCTCACCACCGAATAACATGAACACTGAAGCTTTCTTT.

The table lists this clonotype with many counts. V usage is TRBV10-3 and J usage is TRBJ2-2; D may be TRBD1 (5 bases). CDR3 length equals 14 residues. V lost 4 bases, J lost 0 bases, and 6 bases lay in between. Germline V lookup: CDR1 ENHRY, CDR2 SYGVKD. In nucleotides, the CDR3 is TGTGCCATCAGTGGGACAACGAACACCGGGGAGCTGTTTTTT. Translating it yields CAISGTTNTGELFF.

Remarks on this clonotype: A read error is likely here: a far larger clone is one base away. The CDR3 sequence is CASSLDRWGGKNGQFF. For the CDR3, the DNA is TGTGCCAGCAGCTTAGATCGGTGGGGGGGGAAAAATGGGCAGTTCTTC. This chain connects TRBV11-3 to TRBJ2-1, with 7 bases fitting TRBD2. The CDR3 is 16 amino acids. In germline, CDR1 is SGHNT, CDR2 YENEEA.

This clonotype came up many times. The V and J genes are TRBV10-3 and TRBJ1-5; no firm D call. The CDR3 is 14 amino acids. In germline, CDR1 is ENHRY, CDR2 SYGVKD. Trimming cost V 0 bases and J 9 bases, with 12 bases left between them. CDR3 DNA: TGTGCCATCAGTGAGTCGGATATAAGGGCGCCCCAGCATTTT. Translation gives CAISESDIRAPQHF.

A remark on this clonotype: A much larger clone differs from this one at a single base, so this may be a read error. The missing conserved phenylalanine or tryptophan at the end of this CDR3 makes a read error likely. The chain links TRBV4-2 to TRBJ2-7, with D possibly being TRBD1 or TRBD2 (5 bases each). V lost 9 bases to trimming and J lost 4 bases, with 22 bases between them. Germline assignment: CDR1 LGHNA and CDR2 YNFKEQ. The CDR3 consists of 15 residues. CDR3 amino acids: CASSVVGTEDYEQYS. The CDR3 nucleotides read TGTGCCAGTTCGGTGGTCGGGACGGAGGATTACGAGCAGTACTCC.

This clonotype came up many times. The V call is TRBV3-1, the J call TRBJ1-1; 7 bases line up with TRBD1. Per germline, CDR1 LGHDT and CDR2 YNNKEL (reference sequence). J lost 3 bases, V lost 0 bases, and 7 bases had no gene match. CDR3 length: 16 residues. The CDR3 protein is CASSQDRQGDDTEAFF. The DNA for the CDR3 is TGTGCCAGCAGCCAAGACCGACAGGGAGACGACACTGAAGCTTTCTTT.

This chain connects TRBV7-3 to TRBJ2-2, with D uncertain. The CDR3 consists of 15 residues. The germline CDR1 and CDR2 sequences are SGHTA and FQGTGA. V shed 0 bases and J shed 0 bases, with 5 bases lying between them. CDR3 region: CASSLTPTNTGELFF. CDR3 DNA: TGTGCCAGCAGCTTAACACCCACGAACACCGGGGAGCTGTTTTTT.

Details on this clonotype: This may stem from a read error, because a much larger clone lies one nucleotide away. CDR3 coding DNA: TGTGCCAGCAGCCTTACAGGGTTGAACACTGAAGCTTTCTTT. It translates to CASSLTGLNTEAFF. The chain is built from TRBV7-2 and TRBJ1-1; D may be TRBD1 (6 bases). Germline assignment: CDR1 SGHTA and CDR2 FQGNSA. The V gene lost 5 bases and the J gene lost 0 bases, with 10 bases spanning the gap. The CDR3 is 14 residues long.

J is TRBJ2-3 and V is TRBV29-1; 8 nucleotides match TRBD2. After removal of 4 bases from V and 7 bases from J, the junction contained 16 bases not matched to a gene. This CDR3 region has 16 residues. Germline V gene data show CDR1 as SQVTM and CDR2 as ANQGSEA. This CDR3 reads CSVVRGSGGGANTQYF. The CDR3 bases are TGCAGCGTTGTAAGGGGATCGGGGGGGGGCGCAAATACGCAGTATTTT.

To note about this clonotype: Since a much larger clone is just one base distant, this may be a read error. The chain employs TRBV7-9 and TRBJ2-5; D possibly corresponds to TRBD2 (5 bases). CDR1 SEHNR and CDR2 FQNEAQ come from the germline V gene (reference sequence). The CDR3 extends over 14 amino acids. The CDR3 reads CASSYVRGPETRYF. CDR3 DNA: TGTGCCAGCAGCTACGTCCGGGGTCCTGAGACCCGGTACTTC.

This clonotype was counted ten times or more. The CDR3 spells CASSLATGKDQPQHF. The CDR3 bases are TGTGCCAGCAGCTTAGCGACAGGGAAGGATCAGCCCCAGCATTTT. V is TRBV7-6 and J is TRBJ1-5; 7 nucleotides line up with TRBD1. Germline values: CDR1 SGHVS, CDR2 FNYEAQ. The CDR3 has 15 amino acids. Losses at the gene ends were 0 bases for V and 5 bases for J; bases not matched to a gene: 4.

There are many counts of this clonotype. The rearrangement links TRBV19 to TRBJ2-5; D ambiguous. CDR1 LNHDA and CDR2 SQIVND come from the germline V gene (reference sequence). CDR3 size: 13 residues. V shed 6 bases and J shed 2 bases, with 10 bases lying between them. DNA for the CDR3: TGTGCCAGTAGCCCTGGAAATCAAGAGACCCAGTACTTC. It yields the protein CASSPGNQETQYF.

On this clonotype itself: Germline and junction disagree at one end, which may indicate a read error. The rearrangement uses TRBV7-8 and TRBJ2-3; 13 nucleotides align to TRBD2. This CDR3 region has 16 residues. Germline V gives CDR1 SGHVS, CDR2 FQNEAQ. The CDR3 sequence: CASSSRTSGRTGTQYF. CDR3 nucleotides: TGTGCCAGCAGCTCCCGGACTAGCGGGAGAACAGGTACGCAGTATTTT.

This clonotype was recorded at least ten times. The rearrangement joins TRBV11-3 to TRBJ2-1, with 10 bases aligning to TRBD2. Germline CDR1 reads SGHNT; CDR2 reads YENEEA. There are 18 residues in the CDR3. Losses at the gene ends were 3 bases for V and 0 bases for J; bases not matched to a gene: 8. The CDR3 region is CASSLTSGSWSSYNEQFF. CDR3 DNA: TGTGCCAGCAGCTTGACTAGCGGGTCCTGGAGCTCCTACAATGAGCAGTTCTTC.

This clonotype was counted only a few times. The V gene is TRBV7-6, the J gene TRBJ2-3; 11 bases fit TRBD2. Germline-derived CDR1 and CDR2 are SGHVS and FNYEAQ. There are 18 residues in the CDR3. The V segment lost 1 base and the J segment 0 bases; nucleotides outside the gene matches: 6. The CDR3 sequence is CASSLGLAGGRSTDTQYF. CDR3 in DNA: TGTGCCAGCAGCTTAGGCCTAGCGGGAGGACGGAGCACAGATACGCAGTATTTT.

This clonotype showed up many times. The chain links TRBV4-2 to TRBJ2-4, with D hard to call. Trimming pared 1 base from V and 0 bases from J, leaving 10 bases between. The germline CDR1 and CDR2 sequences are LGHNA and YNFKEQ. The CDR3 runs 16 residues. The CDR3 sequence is CASSQVTSLAKNIQYF. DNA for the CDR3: TGTGCCAGCAGCCAAGTCACGTCCCTAGCCAAAAACATTCAGTACTTC.

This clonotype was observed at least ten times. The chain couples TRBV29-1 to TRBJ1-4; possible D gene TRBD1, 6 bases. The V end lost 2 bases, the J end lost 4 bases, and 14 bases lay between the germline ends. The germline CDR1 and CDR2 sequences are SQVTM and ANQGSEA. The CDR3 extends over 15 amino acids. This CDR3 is CSVEMLGQFNEKLFF. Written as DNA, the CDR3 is TGCAGCGTTGAAATGCTTGGACAGTTTAATGAAAAACTGTTTTTT.

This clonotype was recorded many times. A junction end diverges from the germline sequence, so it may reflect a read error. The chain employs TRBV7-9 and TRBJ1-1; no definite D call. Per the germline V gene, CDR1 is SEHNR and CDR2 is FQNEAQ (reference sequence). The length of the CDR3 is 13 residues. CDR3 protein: CASSLESNTEAFF. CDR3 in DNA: TGTGCCAGCAGTTTAGAGTCGAACACTGAAGCTTTCTTT.

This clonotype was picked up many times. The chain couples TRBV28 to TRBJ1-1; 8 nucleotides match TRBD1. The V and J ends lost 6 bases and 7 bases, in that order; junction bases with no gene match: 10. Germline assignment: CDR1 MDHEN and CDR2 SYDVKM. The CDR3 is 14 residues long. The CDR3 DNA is TGTGCCAGCAGGCCCGGGACAGGTTTTCGTGAAGCTTTCTTT. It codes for CASRPGTGFREAFF.

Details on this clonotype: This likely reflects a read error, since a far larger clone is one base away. This CDR3 reads CASSPGTGDYNERFF. The CDR3, as DNA: TGTGCCAGCAGCCCCGGGACAGGGGACTACAATGAGCGGTTCTTC. This rearrangement joins TRBV12-3 or TRBV12-4 to TRBJ2-1, with 10 nucleotides matching TRBD1. The CDR3 sequence is 15 residues long.

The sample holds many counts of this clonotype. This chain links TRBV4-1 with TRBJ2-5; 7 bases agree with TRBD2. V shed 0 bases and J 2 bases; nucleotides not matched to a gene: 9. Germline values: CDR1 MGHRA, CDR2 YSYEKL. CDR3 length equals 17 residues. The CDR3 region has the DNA TGCGCCAGCAGCCAAGAGCCCAGCGGGGCCTTACAAGAGACCCAGTACTTC. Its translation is CASSQEPSGALQETQYF.

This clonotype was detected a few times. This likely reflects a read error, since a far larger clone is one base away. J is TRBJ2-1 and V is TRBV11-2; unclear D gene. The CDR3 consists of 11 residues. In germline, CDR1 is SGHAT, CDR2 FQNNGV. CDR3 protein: CASSLVGEQLF. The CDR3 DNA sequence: TGTGCCAGCAGCTTAGTGGGTGAGCAGCTCTTC.